This T cell receptor (beta chain) comes out of a study of control samples from healthy donors and cancer patients. Method: immunoSEQ multiplex PCR; TCRdb's copy keeps in-frame clones and lacks some. The repertoire holds 75,000 to 90,000 clones, with approximately 89% as singletons. The CDR3 consists of 17 residues. The V end was cut by 0 bases, the J end by 0 bases, with 12 bases between. Germline assignment: CDR1 SGHDT and CDR2 YYEEEE. What was sequenced was blood. This TCR was recovered from a man over 45 in good health. V usage is TRBV5-6 and J usage is TRBJ2-2; a weak D match, TRBD2 (6 bases). Here the CDR3 DNA reads TGTGCCAGCAGCTTGGAAGTGCGGGGCGCGAACACCGGGGAGCTGTTTTTT. This encodes CASSLEVRGANTGELFF.